This TCR beta chain was obtained from a study of blood T cell repertoires in COVID-19. About the research overall: Samples of COVID-19 (acute and convalescent) were obtained from the United States, Italy and Spain. T cells, B-cell-depleted T cells, or PBMCs provided the cDNA or gDNA that served as material.

Source study methods: Nucleated cell counts were estimated from reference gene primer amplification. The assay was immunoSEQ multiplex PCR, and TCRdb's table has in-frame clones only and misses some. V and J calls and clone size are as listed in that table; D and trimming were resolved from the DNA. In the table there are some 490,000 clones, roughly 88% of which are singletons. Germline CDR1 is SGHNT and CDR2 is YYREEE (reference sequence). The CDR3 consists of 16 residues. J was trimmed by 4 bases and V by 7 bases; bases with no gene match: 10. This chain links TRBV5-4 with TRBJ1-6; 8 nucleotides match TRBD1. Material: peripheral blood. This TCR was sampled from a human donor in a cohort sampled during active COVID-19. The CDR3 nucleotides read TGTGCCAGCTCGGCAGGGGGCACGGGTTATAATTCACCCCTCCACTTT. This encodes CASSAGGTGYNSPLHF.